This TCR beta chain was obtained from a study of T cell responses to AZD1222 COVID-19 vaccine. General observations from the study: Females outnumbered males among donors, who were mostly white British; clonal diversity was possibly underestimated.

In regard to this clone: The antigen is unknown.

V was pared by 4 bases and J by 4 bases, with 8 bases between. Germline CDR1 reads SNHLY; CDR2 reads FYNNEI. CDR3 length equals 13 residues. Assay used: immunoSEQ multiplex PCR; TCRdb lists only in-frame clones, some missing. The profile shows 100,000 to 150,000 clones, 75% to 95% of them singletons. This TCR was sampled from an adult who received the AZD1222 COVID-19 vaccine. Sequencing was performed on peripheral blood, taken 28 days after the second AZD1222 dose. The chain uses TRBV2 and TRBJ1-5; no definite D call. CDR3 nucleotide sequence: TGTGCCAGCAGTGCGACACGTAATCAGCCCCAGCATTTT. Amino acid sequence: CASSATRNQPQHF.